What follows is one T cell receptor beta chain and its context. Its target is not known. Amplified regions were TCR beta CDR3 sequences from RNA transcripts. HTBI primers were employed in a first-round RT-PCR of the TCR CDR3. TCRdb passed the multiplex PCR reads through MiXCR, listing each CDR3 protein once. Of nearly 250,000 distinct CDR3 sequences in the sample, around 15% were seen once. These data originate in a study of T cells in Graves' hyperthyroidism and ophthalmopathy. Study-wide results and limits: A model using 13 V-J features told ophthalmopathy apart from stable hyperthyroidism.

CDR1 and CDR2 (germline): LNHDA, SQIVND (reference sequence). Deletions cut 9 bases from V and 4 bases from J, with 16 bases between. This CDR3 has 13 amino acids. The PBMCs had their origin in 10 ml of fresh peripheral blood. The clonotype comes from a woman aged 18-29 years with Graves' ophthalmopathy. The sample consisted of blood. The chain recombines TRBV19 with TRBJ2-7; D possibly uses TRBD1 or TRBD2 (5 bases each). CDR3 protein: CASRKGDPYEQYF. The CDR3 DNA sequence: TGTGCCAGCCGAAAAGGGGACCCTTACGAGCAGTACTTC.